The 30 T cell receptor beta chains listed next were all sequenced from one sample in a study of CD8 T cells in ankylosing spondylitis. Whole-study findings and limits: Ankylosing spondylitis blood appeared to carry a characteristic TCR beta motif of several highly homologous variants.

These receptors are not linked to any known antigen. TCRdb passed the 5' RACE reads through MiXCR, listing each CDR3 protein once. The sample lists some 800,000 distinct CDR3 sequences, approximately 12% occurring once. The sample consisted of blood, either unsorted or a sorted T cell fraction (not recorded which). These receptors all come from a male donor with ankylosing spondylitis.

This clonotype has more than one count but fewer than ten. The chain combines TRBV7-9 with TRBJ1-4, with a tentative D call TRBD1 (5 bases). V lost 0 bases and J lost 8, with 16 bases in between. In germline, CDR1 is SEHNR, CDR2 FQNEAQ (reference sequence). The CDR3 runs 16 residues. For the CDR3, the DNA is TGTGCCAGCAGCTTAGCCTTCGGGGCGGGTATCGAAAAACTGTTTTTT. This sequence encodes CASSLAFGAGIEKLFF.

The rearrangement links TRBV5-5 to TRBJ2-6; weak D call: TRBD1 (6 bases). Trimming took off 9 bases at V and 0 bases at J, with 13 bases between the two ends. The CDR3 contains 15 residues. Germline CDR1 is SGHKS and CDR2 is YYEKEE (reference sequence). CDR3 sequence reads: CATRTAFSGANVLTF. The CDR3 region has the DNA TGTGCCACCCGGACAGCTTTCTCTGGGGCCAACGTCCTGACTTTC.

This clonotype was seen repeatedly, ten times or more. This chain connects TRBV7-6 to TRBJ2-5, with 11 bases fitting TRBD2. The germline CDR1 and CDR2 sequences are SGHVS and FNYEAQ. CDR3 size: 17 residues. V lost 1 base and J lost 2; bases outside the gene matches: 6. CDR3 amino acids: CASSLGLAGGGQETQYF. The CDR3 DNA follows: TGTGCCAGCAGCTTAGGGCTAGCGGGAGGAGGACAAGAGACCCAGTACTTC.

The table lists this clonotype with many counts. The chain couples TRBV20-1 to TRBJ2-1; 8 bases are a match to TRBD1. The CDR3 loop spans 13 amino acids. V was pared by 2 bases and J by 4 bases, with 1 base of the junction left unmatched. The germline V gene encodes CDR1 DFQATT and CDR2 SNEGSKA (reference sequence). DNA of the CDR3: TGCAGTGCTAGACAGGGGGCTTACAATGAGCAGTTCTTC. Its translation is CSARQGAYNEQFF.

This clonotype has a handful of counts. The chain links TRBV4-3 to TRBJ2-2; TRBD1 matches at 7 bases. In germline, CDR1 is LGHNA, CDR2 YSLEER. CDR3 size: 16 residues. The ends lost 0 bases at V and 2 bases at J; junction bases unmatched: 3. CDR3 in amino acids: CASSQEGQQNTGELFF. The CDR3, as DNA: TGCGCCAGCAGCCAAGAGGGACAGCAAAACACCGGGGAGCTGTTTTTT.

The rearrangement uses TRBV28 and TRBJ2-3, with TRBD2 identical over 13 bases. CDR3 length: 19 residues. CDR1 is MDHEN and CDR2 is SYDVKM in the germline V gene. V trimming: 4 bases; J trimming: 1 base; junction bases outside the gene matches: 11. The CDR3 sequence: CASSSYTTSGRFGTDTQYF. DNA for the CDR3: TGTGCCAGCAGTTCTTATACGACTAGCGGGAGGTTCGGCACAGATACGCAGTATTTT.

The chain recombines TRBV2 with TRBJ1-1; a possible D gene is TRBD1 (6 bases). The CDR3 has 15 residues. Deletions cut 8 bases from V and 1 base from J, with 17 bases between. In germline, CDR1 is SNHLY, CDR2 FYNNEI. The CDR3 spells CASGNLEQGNTEAFF. CDR3 DNA: TGTGCCAGCGGAAACCTAGAACAGGGGAACACTGAAGCTTTCTTT.

The CDR3 bases are TGTGCCACCACAACAGGGATTGGCTATGGCTACACCTTC. Residues: CATTTGIGYGYTF. The chain uses TRBV10-3 and TRBJ1-2, with D perhaps matching TRBD1 (6 bases). The CDR3 has 13 amino acids. Trimming stripped 10 bases from V and 4 bases from J, with 16 bases between. Germline V CDR1 and CDR2: ENHRY, SYGVKD.

This clonotype was observed a handful of times. The chain recombines TRBV12-3 or TRBV12-4 with TRBJ2-7; possibly TRBD1 or TRBD2 for D (5 bases each). V was trimmed by 6 bases and J by 2 bases, leaving 11 bases between them. CDR3 size: 13 residues. The CDR3 region has the DNA TGTGCCAGCAGAGGGACGGCAACCTACGAGCAGTACTTC. Its translation: CASRGTATYEQYF.

A few counts support this clonotype. The rearrangement links TRBV7-6 to TRBJ2-3, with 7 bases that match TRBD1. From germline, CDR1 is SGHVS and CDR2 FNYEAQ. The CDR3 totals 17 residues. J lost 2 bases, V lost 5 bases, and 13 bases had no gene match. The CDR3 DNA follows: TGTGCCAGCAGCCCACGACAGGGCAGTAGTCTCACAGATACGCAGTATTTT. Its translation: CASSPRQGSSLTDTQYF.

The chain links TRBV4-2 to TRBJ2-2; 10 bases line up with TRBD2. Germline V lookup: CDR1 LGHNA, CDR2 YNFKEQ. V shed 0 bases and J 6 bases; nucleotides not matched to a gene: 13. The CDR3 totals 19 residues. The CDR3 DNA is TGTGCCAGCAGCCAAGATCCAGCTAGCGGGAGTTGGTTTGCCGGGGAGCTGTTTTTT. It encodes CASSQDPASGSWFAGELFF.

The rearrangement joins TRBV6-1 to TRBJ2-5; TRBD2 aligns across 8 bases. The CDR3 loop spans 13 amino acids. The V gene end was trimmed by 6 bases and the J gene end by 5 bases; junction bases not matched to a gene: 5. Germline V gene sequence: CDR1 MNHNS, CDR2 SASEGT. This CDR3 is CASSRTSPETQYF. DNA of the CDR3: TGTGCCAGCAGCCGGACTAGCCCCGAGACCCAGTACTTC.

A few counts support this clonotype. The chain recombines TRBV6-2 or TRBV6-3 with TRBJ1-1; tentative D call: TRBD1 (6 bases). The length of the CDR3 is 16 residues. Germline values: CDR1 MNHEY, CDR2 SVGEGT. The germline V and J ends were trimmed by 2 bases and 0 bases, with 13 bases remaining between them. CDR3 DNA sequence: TGTGCCAGCAGTTACGAGATAGGGGACATGAACACTGAAGCTTTCTTT. Its protein is CASSYEIGDMNTEAFF.

This chain uses TRBV7-9 with TRBJ2-5; the D gene is possibly TRBD1 (5 bases). V lost 5 bases and J 7 bases, leaving 11 bases between the germline ends. The CDR3 loop spans 12 amino acids. Germline CDR1 SEHNR, CDR2 FQNEAQ (reference sequence). CDR3 region: CASSHQGVTQYF. The DNA for the CDR3 is TGTGCCAGCAGCCACCAGGGTGTGACCCAGTACTTC.

This clonotype was counted between two and nine times. J is TRBJ1-5 and V is TRBV4-2; a possible D gene is TRBD1 (5 bases). The CDR3 is 16 residues long. CDR1 and CDR2 from the germline V gene are LGHNA and YNFKEQ. With 0 bases removed from V and 1 base from J, the gap between germline ends came to 10 bases. DNA for the CDR3: TGTGCCAGCAGCCAAGATCTGGGGCGGAGCAATCAGCCCCAGCATTTT. Translated: CASSQDLGRSNQPQHF.

The chain is built from TRBV29-1 and TRBJ2-2, with D unclear. The CDR3 length is 14 residues. Germline CDR1 is SQVTM and CDR2 is ANQGSEA. Trimming pared 4 bases from V and 3 bases from J, leaving 12 bases between. The CDR3 DNA reads as TGCAGCGTTGGTCTGATCCGGGACACCGGGGAGCTGTTTTTT. Protein sequence: CSVGLIRDTGELFF.

This clonotype has only one observation. The chain uses TRBV3-1 and TRBJ1-4; D possibly corresponds to TRBD1 (5 bases). V was pared by 3 bases and J by 8 bases, with 16 bases between. Germline values: CDR1 LGHDT, CDR2 YNNKEL (reference sequence). This CDR3 is 15 amino acids long. CDR3 loop: CASSQGDSFGEKLFF. For the CDR3, the DNA is TGTGCCAGCAGCCAGGGGGACTCCTTTGGGGAAAAACTGTTTTTT.

This clonotype was observed a single time. Possible read error: a much larger clone is one base away. The J gene is TRBJ1-4, the V gene TRBV2; TRBD1 is a possible D gene (5 bases). From germline, CDR1 is SNHLY and CDR2 FYNNEI. This CDR3 spans 13 amino acids. Trimming stripped 5 bases from V and 4 bases from J, with 8 bases between. The CDR3 DNA reads TGTGCCAGCAGTCGACAGCTTAATGAAAAACTGTTTTTT. This sequence encodes CASSRQLNEKLFF.

The rearrangement links TRBV6-2 or TRBV6-3 to TRBJ2-7; tentative D call: TRBD2 (6 bases). CDR3 length equals 17 residues. Germline CDR1 and CDR2: MNHEY and SVGEGT. Trimming took 7 bases from V and 3 from J, leaving 25 bases between them. CDR3 DNA sequence: TGTGCCAGCAATCCACGTGCGGGGTCAGGTTATGGCTACGAGCAGTACTTC. It yields the protein CASNPRAGSGYGYEQYF.

The CDR3 reads CASSSRLDSYEQYF. CDR3 nucleotide sequence: TGTGCCAGCAGCTCACGACTGGATTCCTACGAGCAGTACTTC. V and J are TRBV7-2 and TRBJ2-7; D unresolved. Germline V gives CDR1 SGHTA, CDR2 FQGNSA. The CDR3 length is 14 residues. The V and J ends lost 4 bases and 1 base respectively, with 11 bases between them.

This clonotype was observed many times. This chain joins TRBV20-1 and TRBJ1-4; 10 bases line up with TRBD1. The CDR3 covers 13 residues. CDR1 is DFQATT, CDR2 SNEGSKA, per germline (reference sequence). Trimming cost V 7 bases and J 6 bases; bases outside gene matches: 5. CDR3: CSGATGGHEKLFF. The CDR3 nucleotides are TGCAGTGGGGCGACAGGGGGCCATGAAAAACTGTTTTTT.

Regarding this clonotype: A read error is possible here, since a much larger clone lies one base away. J is TRBJ2-1 and V is TRBV11-2, with unresolved D. The CDR3 loop spans 13 amino acids. Germline CDR1 SGHAT, CDR2 FQNNGV. The ends were cut back, 1 base at V and 12 bases at J, with 13 bases in the middle. The CDR3 here is CASSLGLGYAQFF. CDR3 coding DNA: TGTGCCAGCAGCTTAGGTCTGGGCTATGCGCAGTTCTTC.

This clonotype appeared many times. The rearrangement links TRBV20-1 to TRBJ2-7; 7 bases agree with TRBD1. The CDR3 covers 12 residues. The V gene's germline CDR1 is DFQATT and CDR2 SNEGSKA (reference sequence). The trim removed 4 bases at V and 1 base at J, leaving 1 base unmatched. DNA of the CDR3: TGCAGTGCTAAGGACAGGTCCTACGAGCAGTACTTC. Its translation: CSAKDRSYEQYF.

The table lists this clonotype with a few counts. DNA for the CDR3: TGCGCCAGCAGCCCCCTGGGGAGTTCAGACACTGAAGCTTTCTTT. Translated, it gives CASSPLGSSDTEAFF. The rearrangement joins TRBV4-3 to TRBJ1-1; D is undetermined. V was shortened by 4 bases and J by 3 bases, with 15 bases between the two germline ends. Germline values: CDR1 LGHNA, CDR2 YSLEER. CDR3 length equals 15 residues.

This clonotype was seen only a few times. The CDR3 DNA reads TGCGCCAGCACTCACTCTGGGGCCAACGTCCTGACTTTC. This gives the protein CASTHSGANVLTF. The V call is TRBV5-1, the J call TRBJ2-6; the D is unclear. The CDR3 totals 13 residues. Germline loops: CDR1 SGHRS, CDR2 YFSETQ. V lost 6 bases and J lost 0, with 4 bases in between. Combining the CDR3 with reference TRBV5-1 and TRBJ2-6 gives the whole variable domain KAGVTQTPRYLIKTRGQQVTLSCSPISGHRSVSWYQQTPGQGLQFLFEYFSETQRNKGNFPGRFSGRQFSNSRSEMNVSTLELGDSALYLCASTHSGANVLTFGAGSRLTVL.

The chain uses TRBV5-1 and TRBJ2-2; D perhaps matches TRBD1 (6 bases). Trimming took off 3 bases at V and 4 bases at J, with 7 bases between the two ends. Looked up from germline, CDR1 is SGHRS and CDR2 is YFSETQ. The CDR3 has 13 residues. The chain's CDR3 is CASSWTATGELFF. Written as DNA, the CDR3 is TGCGCCAGCAGCTGGACAGCCACCGGGGAGCTGTTTTTT.

This clonotype was picked up many times. This chain links TRBV7-1 with TRBJ2-7; TRBD2 matches at 10 bases. TRBV7-1 is reported as an ORF; its role is uncertain. The trim removed 10 bases at V and 2 bases at J, leaving 29 bases unmatched. There are 21 residues in the CDR3. CDR3 sequence: CATAQRGGDTRTSGCPYEQYF. The CDR3 DNA reads TGTGCCACGGCCCAACGCGGGGGGGACACCAGGACTAGCGGATGCCCCTACGAGCAGTACTTC.

The V gene is TRBV4-3, the J gene TRBJ1-6, with D perhaps TRBD1 (5 bases). V gave up 0 bases and J gave up 11 bases, with 8 bases separating them. CDR1 LGHNA and CDR2 YSLEER come from the germline V gene. This CDR3 has 13 amino acids. The CDR3 spells CASSQEIQAPLHF. Here the CDR3 DNA reads TGCGCCAGCAGCCAAGAGATACAGGCACCCCTCCACTTT.

This clonotype showed up just a few times. The chain couples TRBV6-2 or TRBV6-3 to TRBJ2-7; TRBD1 aligns across 9 bases. This CDR3 comprises 16 residues. The germline gives CDR1 MNHEY, CDR2 SVGEGT. The junction had 10 bases not matched to a gene; V was cut back by 5 bases and J by 2 bases. DNA for the CDR3: TGTGCCAGCAGTCGCACGCCCGGGACAGGGCCCTACGAGCAGTACTTC. The encoded protein is CASSRTPGTGPYEQYF.

The chain recombines TRBV7-3 with TRBJ2-1, with TRBD2 matching 8 bases. CDR3 length equals 14 residues. The germline V gene encodes CDR1 SGHTA and CDR2 FQGTGA. Unmatched junction bases numbered 7, after V lost 5 bases and J lost 7 bases. CDR3 in DNA: TGTGCCAGCAGCGTTACGGGGGGGGTTAATGAGCAGTTCTTC. It encodes CASSVTGGVNEQFF.